This T cell receptor beta chain was recorded in a study of OX40 agonist ivuxolimab in advanced cancers. The CDR3 has 13 amino acids. Deletions cut 0 bases from V and 2 bases from J, with 6 bases between. Germline loops: CDR1 SGDLS, CDR2 YYNGEE. Profiled with immunoSEQ multiplex PCR; TCRdb holds only in-frame clones, not every one. The profile covers some 40,000 clones, with around 83% appearing a single time and about 8.8% taken by the ten largest. Remarks on this clone: Its specificity is unknown.

Overall study findings and caveats: On average, CD8+ T cells showed a greater number of expanded clones than CD4+. Some patients who did not respond also had low normalized T-cell clonal expansion. At doses 0.1 to 3.0 mg/kg, CD4+ and CD8+ clones expanded.

The source of this sequence is an adult with an advanced solid tumor such as melanoma, head and neck, liver or kidney cancer. The input for sequencing was CD4+ or CD8+ T cells sorted from blood, taken in a trial of the OX40 agonist ivuxolimab. The rearrangement joins TRBV9 to TRBJ2-7, with D unclear. The CDR3: CASSVDPAYEQYF. CDR3 DNA: TGTGCCAGCAGCGTAGACCCGGCCTACGAGCAGTACTTC.